This entry lists 24 T cell receptor beta chains sequenced from one sample in a study of blood T cells in healthy people across ages. With a J-beta primer mix and a sample-barcoded 5' primer, a second PCR ran 7 to 11 cycles. TCRdb recomputed calls from the 5' RACE reads with MiXCR, one row per CDR3 protein. The sample records 1.5 million to 2 million distinct CDR3 sequences, 35% to 50% being singletons. The specimen sequenced was blood. These receptors were obtained from a human donor in good health.

This chain joins TRBV20-1 and TRBJ1-2; 7 bases match TRBD1. The CDR3 runs to 14 residues. V was pared by 6 bases and J by 3 bases, with 10 bases of the junction left unmatched. Germline loops: CDR1 DFQATT, CDR2 SNEGSKA (reference sequence). CDR3 sequence: CSALTGWSDYGYTF. The DNA for the CDR3 is TGCAGTGCACTGACAGGGTGGAGTGACTATGGCTACACCTTC.

Only a few counts were recorded for this clonotype. The gene calls are TRBV20-1 and TRBJ2-1, with no clear D. CDR1 and CDR2 (germline): DFQATT, SNEGSKA (reference sequence). The CDR3 loop spans 16 amino acids. Trimming cost V 6 bases and J 8 bases, with 26 bases left between them. CDR3 sequence reads: CSATRPPRRGKDEQFF. The CDR3 bases are TGCAGTGCCACCCGCCCACCACGGAGAGGAAAGGATGAGCAGTTCTTC.

The J gene is TRBJ1-1, the V gene TRBV27, with a possible D match to TRBD1 (5 bases). Per the germline V gene, CDR1 is MNHEY and CDR2 is SMNVEV (reference sequence). V was pared by 2 bases and J by 2 bases, with 12 bases between. The CDR3 is 15 amino acids. CDR3 sequence (DNA): TGTGCCAGCAGTTTACAGGGAATGGTAAACACTGAAGCTTTCTTT. Translated: CASSLQGMVNTEAFF.

This clonotype occurred a few times. The chain couples TRBV6-2 or TRBV6-3 to TRBJ1-1, with 8 bases that match TRBD1. V gave up 4 bases and J gave up 7 bases; unmatched junction bases: 8. The CDR3 is 14 amino acids. Germline CDR1 is MNHEY and CDR2 is SVGEGT. The CDR3: CASSSPGQAHEAFF. The DNA of the CDR3 is TGTGCCAGCAGTTCCCCGGGACAGGCCCATGAAGCTTTCTTT.

This clonotype was observed a few times. The chain combines TRBV10-3 with TRBJ1-2, with no clear D. There are 13 residues in the CDR3. CDR1 ENHRY and CDR2 SYGVKD come from the germline V gene. Deletions cut 2 bases from V and 6 bases from J, with 10 bases between. In DNA form, the CDR3 reads TGTGCCATCAGTGAGGATCTGTGGGATGGCTACACCTTC. Protein sequence: CAISEDLWDGYTF.

J is TRBJ1-5 and V is TRBV5-5, with D maybe TRBD1 (5 bases). This CDR3 has 15 residues. Germline V gene data show CDR1 as SGHKS and CDR2 as YYEKEE (reference sequence). Trimming took off 0 bases at V and 3 bases at J, with 10 bases between the two ends. The CDR3 DNA sequence: TGTGCCAGCAGCTTGGCCGGGGCAGACAATCAGCCCCAGCATTTT. Translating it yields CASSLAGADNQPQHF.

This sequence joins TRBV7-3 and TRBJ2-5, with no clear D. Germline V lookup: CDR1 SGHTA, CDR2 FQGTGA. CDR3 length: 14 residues. V lost 5 bases to trimming and J lost 2 bases, with 12 bases between them. CDR3 sequence: CASSARTRQETQYF. The CDR3 region has the DNA TGTGCCAGCAGCGCCCGAACTCGGCAAGAGACCCAGTACTTC.

This clonotype has more than one count but fewer than ten. The chain links TRBV12-3 or TRBV12-4 to TRBJ2-4; possible D gene TRBD1, 5 bases. Trimming shortened V by 5 bases and J by 7 bases, and 9 bases separated the two germline ends. CDR3 length: 12 amino acids. CDR3 bases: TGTGCCAGCAGTCCAGGGCCCAACATTCAGTACTTC. Amino acids: CASSPGPNIQYF.

Only a few counts were recorded for this clonotype. This chain uses TRBV5-6 with TRBJ1-2; 8 bases line up with TRBD1. The V segment lost 4 bases and the J segment 4 bases; nucleotides outside the gene matches: 9. CDR1 SGHDT and CDR2 YYEEEE come from the germline V gene. The CDR3 contains 15 residues. The CDR3 bases are TGTGCCAGCAGCCTACCGCAGGGGGCGGCCTATGGCTACACCTTC. Its translation is CASSLPQGAAYGYTF.

This clonotype turned up a few times. This chain connects TRBV15 to TRBJ2-6; D unclear. The CDR3 contains 16 residues. Germline V gives CDR1 LNHNV, CDR2 YYDKDF (reference sequence). V lost 0 bases and J 1 base, leaving 7 bases between the germline ends. The CDR3 coding sequence is TGTGCCACCAGCAGAGATCGAGTTTCTGGGGCCAACGTCCTGACTTTC. Protein sequence: CATSRDRVSGANVLTF.

The chain joins TRBV4-2 to TRBJ1-2; tentative D call: TRBD1 (5 bases). The CDR3 has 14 amino acids. Trimming took 1 base from V and 4 from J, leaving 10 bases between them. In germline, CDR1 is LGHNA, CDR2 YNFKEQ. CDR3 sequence: CASSQAVGGYGYTF. CDR3 coding DNA: TGTGCCAGCAGCCAAGCTGTCGGGGGCTATGGCTACACCTTC.

V is TRBV5-5 and J is TRBJ2-1, with D perhaps matching TRBD1 (6 bases). CDR1 and CDR2 (germline): SGHKS, YYEKEE (reference sequence). V lost 2 bases, J lost 5 bases, and 11 bases lay in between. The CDR3 runs 14 residues. This CDR3 is CASSFTGLDNEQFF. The CDR3 nucleotides are TGTGCCAGCAGCTTCACAGGGCTCGACAATGAGCAGTTCTTC.

In its sample, this clonotype was seen many times. The genes are TRBV7-2 and TRBJ2-5; D is unclear. CDR1 and CDR2 from the germline V gene are SGHTA and FQGNSA. This CDR3 contains 15 residues. With 0 bases removed from V and 2 bases from J, the gap between germline ends came to 10 bases. The CDR3 sequence: CASSLAPGQQETQYF. The CDR3 nucleotides read TGTGCCAGCAGCTTAGCTCCCGGGCAGCAAGAGACCCAGTACTTC.

This rearrangement joins TRBV12-3 or TRBV12-4 to TRBJ2-5; a weak D match, TRBD1 (6 bases). The CDR3 contains 15 residues. V shed 6 bases and J shed 0 bases, with 14 bases lying between them. CDR3 residues: CASSRRTEYQETQYF. CDR3 coding DNA: TGTGCCAGCAGCCGACGGACAGAGTACCAAGAGACCCAGTACTTC.

The V call is TRBV4-1, the J call TRBJ1-5; 10 bases are a match to TRBD1. Germline-derived CDR1 and CDR2 are MGHRA and YSYEKL. J lost 6 bases, V lost 3 bases, and 8 bases had no gene match. CDR3 length equals 16 residues. The CDR3 nucleotides read TGCGCCAGCAGCCACCGACAGGGGGCAGGCAGTCAGCCCCAGCATTTT. Its translation: CASSHRQGAGSQPQHF.

The CDR3 sequence is CSARDARYQGGTDTQYF. CDR3 in DNA: TGCAGTGCTAGAGATGCTCGATACCAGGGCGGCACAGATACGCAGTATTTT. The rearrangement uses TRBV20-1 and TRBJ2-3; TRBD1 might be the D (5 bases). The CDR3 is made up of 17 amino acids. Germline assignment: CDR1 DFQATT and CDR2 SNEGSKA (reference sequence). Trimming pared 0 bases from V and 1 base from J, leaving 17 bases between.

This clonotype came up a few times. The CDR3 is CSAWGDTTSGPNEKLFF. The DNA for the CDR3 is TGCAGCGCCTGGGGGGACACTACCTCGGGCCCCAATGAAAAACTGTTTTTT. The rearrangement links TRBV29-1 to TRBJ1-4, with D possibly TRBD1 on 6 matching bases. The CDR3 has 17 amino acids. Trimming cost V 7 bases and J 5 bases, with 26 bases left between them. From germline, CDR1 is SQVTM and CDR2 ANQGSEA.

Only a few counts were recorded for this clonotype. V gene TRBV29-1 combines with J gene TRBJ2-1, with 10 bases fitting TRBD2. This CDR3 comprises 13 residues. Germline-derived CDR1 and CDR2 are SQVTM and ANQGSEA. V was pared by 6 bases and J by 9 bases, with 8 bases of the junction left unmatched. The CDR3 here is CSVLAGELGEQFF. DNA of the CDR3: TGCAGCGTGCTAGCGGGGGAGCTCGGTGAGCAGTTCTTC.

The chain combines TRBV4-1 with TRBJ1-2; D is perhaps TRBD1 (5 bases). The CDR3 consists of 14 residues. Trimming removed 1 base at V and 5 bases at J, with 11 bases between. Germline loops: CDR1 MGHRA, CDR2 YSYEKL. The CDR3 bases are TGCGCCAGCAGCCAAGGGGGCGCGACTTATGGCTACACCTTC. As protein: CASSQGGATYGYTF.

The chain recombines TRBV5-1 with TRBJ1-6; no clear D. The CDR3 loop spans 13 amino acids. The germline V gene has CDR1 SGHRS and CDR2 YFSETQ. V gave up 7 bases and J gave up 8 bases, with 13 bases separating them. CDR3 amino acids: CASGPLQDSPLHF. Written as DNA, the CDR3 is TGCGCCAGCGGACCACTTCAGGATTCACCCCTCCACTTT. Complete variable domain (other parts from reference TRBV5-1 and TRBJ1-6): KAGVTQTPRYLIKTRGQQVTLSCSPISGHRSVSWYQQTPGQGLQFLFEYFSETQRNKGNFPGRFSGRQFSNSRSEMNVSTLELGDSALYLCASGPLQDSPLHFGNGTRLTVT.

This sequence joins TRBV7-8 and TRBJ2-3; 9 nucleotides agree with TRBD1. CDR1 and CDR2 from the germline V gene are SGHVS and FQNEAQ. CDR3 length: 18 amino acids. Trimming at V came to 2 bases and at J to 2 bases, leaving 11 bases not matched to a gene. DNA of the CDR3: TGTGCCAGCAGCTTAATGGGGTGGACAGGGGTTTCCACAGATACGCAGTATTTT. As protein: CASSLMGWTGVSTDTQYF.

This clonotype was seen only a few times. The chain combines TRBV4-3 with TRBJ2-7; 12 nucleotides agree with TRBD2. Germline CDR1 LGHNA, CDR2 YSLEER. The CDR3 covers 18 residues. V shed 1 base, J shed 7 bases, and the junction held 14 bases outside the gene matches. For the CDR3, the DNA is TGCGCCAGCAGCCAAGCGGGGCTAGCGGGGGGGCCCGGCAATGAGCAGTACTTC. Translation gives CASSQAGLAGGPGNEQYF.

This clonotype was observed many times. The chain employs TRBV20-1 and TRBJ2-1; D might be TRBD1 or TRBD2, each matching 5 bases. V shed 7 bases and J shed 9 bases, with 19 bases lying between them. Germline V CDR1 and CDR2: DFQATT, SNEGSKA (reference sequence). CDR3 size: 13 residues. The CDR3 nucleotides read TGCAGTGGCCTCGACAGAGTCGGAGGTGAGCAGTTCTTC. It specifies CSGLDRVGGEQFF.

This chain links TRBV2 with TRBJ2-7, with 7 positions matching TRBD1. Germline V lookup: CDR1 SNHLY, CDR2 FYNNEI. The CDR3 runs 12 residues. The junction had 4 bases not matched to a gene; V was cut back by 6 bases and J by 5 bases. The DNA of the CDR3 is TGTGCCAGCAGAAATACAGGGGACGAGCAGTACTTC. It yields the protein CASRNTGDEQYF.